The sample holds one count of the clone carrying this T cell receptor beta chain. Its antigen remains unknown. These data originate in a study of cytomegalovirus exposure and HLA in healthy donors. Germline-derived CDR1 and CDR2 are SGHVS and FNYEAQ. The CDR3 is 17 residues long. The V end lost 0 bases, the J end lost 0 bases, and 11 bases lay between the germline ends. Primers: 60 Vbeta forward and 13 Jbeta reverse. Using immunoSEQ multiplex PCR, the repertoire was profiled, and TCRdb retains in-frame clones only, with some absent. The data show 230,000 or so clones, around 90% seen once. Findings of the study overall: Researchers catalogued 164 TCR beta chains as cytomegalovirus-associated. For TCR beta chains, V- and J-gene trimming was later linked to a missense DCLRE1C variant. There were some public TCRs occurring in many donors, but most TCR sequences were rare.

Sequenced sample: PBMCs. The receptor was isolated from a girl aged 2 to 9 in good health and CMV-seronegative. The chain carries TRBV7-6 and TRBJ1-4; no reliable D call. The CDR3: CASSLAFGVATNEKLFF. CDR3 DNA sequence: TGTGCCAGCAGCTTAGCGTTCGGAGTCGCAACTAATGAAAAACTGTTTTTT. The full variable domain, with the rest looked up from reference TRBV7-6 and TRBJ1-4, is GAGVSQSPRYKVTKRGQDVALRCDPISGHVSLYWYRQALGQGPEFLTYFNYEAQQDKSGLPNDRFSAERPEGSISTLTIQRTEQRDSAMYRCASSLAFGVATNEKLFFGSGTQLSVL.